The 27 T cell receptor beta chains below all came from one sample that was sequenced in a study of blood T cell repertoires in COVID-19 (TCRdb year 2020). Libraries were prepared through the immunoSEQ multiplex PCR assay. TCRdb carries this immuneACCESS record with in-frame sequences only. Its versions omit some clonotypes, under half of them owing to an unresolved V gene in the studies checked, with the rest unexplained. The sample table records 200,000 to 250,000 clones; more than 75% of these occur just once. The ten biggest clones cover 5.2% of the sample. The material sequenced was peripheral blood. These receptors were collected from a woman between 65 and 79 years old with COVID-19, enrolled during active disease.

J is TRBJ2-2 and V is TRBV6-1, with 8 positions matching TRBD1. V shed 2 bases, J shed 3 bases, and the junction held 5 bases outside the gene matches. Germline V lookup: CDR1 MNHNS, CDR2 SASEGT. CDR3 size: 16 residues. The CDR3 DNA sequence: TGTGCCAGCAGTGAACCGGGACAGGCTCACACCGGGGAGCTGTTTTTT. Amino acid sequence: CASSEPGQAHTGELFF.

V gene TRBV3-1 (or the pseudogene TRBV3-2) combines with J gene TRBJ1-1; TRBD1 is a possible D gene (6 bases). Per germline, CDR1 LGHDT and CDR2 YNNKEL (reference sequence). V was clipped by 5 bases and J by 0 bases, with 10 bases between them. This CDR3 has 14 residues. This CDR3 reads CASSYGQMNTEAFF. The CDR3 DNA follows: TGTGCCAGCAGCTACGGACAGATGAACACTGAAGCTTTCTTT.

The chain joins TRBV30 to TRBJ1-5; D is uncertain. The ends were cut back, 1 base at V and 0 bases at J, with 7 bases in the middle. The CDR3 has 14 residues. Germline V gene lookup returns CDR1 GTSNPN and CDR2 SVGIG (reference sequence). CDR3 region: CAWSEGLSNQPQHF. The CDR3 region has the DNA TGTGCCTGGAGTGAAGGACTTAGCAATCAGCCCCAGCATTTT.

CDR3 bases: TGTGCCAGCAGTGCGAAGCACTACGAGCAGTACTTC. Protein product: CASSAKHYEQYF. The genes are TRBV2 and TRBJ2-7; D is uncertain. Between the trimmed V and J ends, which lost 4 bases and 3 bases, there was a span of 7 bases. Germline V gene sequence: CDR1 SNHLY, CDR2 FYNNEI. There are 12 residues in the CDR3.

The rearrangement uses TRBV7-2 and TRBJ1-2, with 9 bases lining up with TRBD1. Looked up from germline, CDR1 is SGHTA and CDR2 is FQGNSA. V lost 4 bases and J lost 4; bases outside the gene matches: 1. CDR3 length equals 13 residues. CDR3 loop: CASSSGQGYGYTF. The CDR3 DNA follows: TGTGCCAGCAGCTCGGGACAGGGCTATGGCTACACCTTC.

V and J are TRBV2 and TRBJ1-2; 7 bases are shared with TRBD1. The junction had 11 bases not matched to a gene; V was cut back by 8 bases and J by 8 bases. The CDR3 consists of 13 residues. Germline V gene lookup returns CDR1 SNHLY and CDR2 FYNNEI. CDR3 amino acids: CASQGGPIIGYTF. CDR3 nucleotide sequence: TGTGCCAGCCAGGGGGGCCCCATTATCGGCTACACCTTC.

The rearrangement uses TRBV28 and TRBJ1-4; TRBD1 agrees at 9 bases. This CDR3 comprises 15 residues. Germline V gives CDR1 MDHEN, CDR2 SYDVKM. Trimming cost V 2 bases and J 10 bases; bases outside gene matches: 8. The CDR3 nucleotides are TGTGCCAGCAGTTTACCCGACAGGGGGTTGAGAAAACTGTTTTTT. It specifies CASSLPDRGLRKLFF.

The chain joins TRBV4-2 to TRBJ2-1; TRBD2 agrees at 11 bases. This CDR3 is 17 amino acids long. The J segment lost 3 bases and the V segment lost 1 base, leaving 5 bases of the junction unmatched. Per the germline V gene, CDR1 is LGHNA and CDR2 is YNFKEQ. CDR3 sequence (DNA): TGTGCCAGCAGCCAAGGATCGGGACTAGCGGTCTACAATGAGCAGTTCTTC. It codes for CASSQGSGLAVYNEQFF.

This chain connects TRBV3-1 (or the pseudogene TRBV3-2) to TRBJ1-2, with 7 bases lining up with TRBD1. After removal of 1 base from V and 4 bases from J, the junction contained 0 bases not matched to a gene. The germline CDR1 and CDR2 sequences are LGHDT and YNNKEL (reference sequence). The CDR3 runs to 13 residues. In DNA, the CDR3 is TGTGCCAGCAGCCAAGGGACAGGCTATGGCTACACCTTC. Its translation is CASSQGTGYGYTF.

The chain is built from TRBV28 and TRBJ1-6; TRBD1 aligns across 9 bases. The germline V gene encodes CDR1 MDHEN and CDR2 SYDVKM. CDR3 size: 13 residues. V shed 8 bases, J shed 10 bases, and the junction held 6 bases outside the gene matches. The CDR3 nucleotides read TGTGCCAGCTTAGGACAGGGGAGATCACCCCTCCACTTT. Translated, it gives CASLGQGRSPLHF.

V is TRBV3-1 (or the pseudogene TRBV3-2) and J is TRBJ2-7, with D uncertain. Germline V gene data show CDR1 as LGHDT and CDR2 as YNNKEL (reference sequence). The CDR3 contains 13 residues. Trimming removed 1 base from V and 3 bases from J, with 7 bases in between. The CDR3 nucleotides read TGTGCCAGCAGCCAAGCCCCGGGCTACGAGCAGTACTTC. This translates into CASSQAPGYEQYF.

This clone was observed a single time. The chain carries TRBV4-3 and TRBJ1-3; D might be TRBD1 (5 bases). V dropped 0 bases and J dropped 2 bases, with 11 bases sitting between them. Per germline, CDR1 LGHNA and CDR2 YSLEER. The CDR3 has 16 amino acids. The CDR3 DNA reads TGCGCCAGCAGCCAAGATCTAGGGGAGGCTGGAAACACCATATATTTT. Its protein is CASSQDLGEAGNTIYF.

This clone was counted only a few times. This chain links TRBV18 with TRBJ1-2, with D hard to call. The CDR3 covers 15 residues. The germline V gene has CDR1 KGHSH and CDR2 LQKENI. Between the trimmed V and J ends, which lost 6 bases and 8 bases, there was a span of 22 bases. CDR3 region: CASSPGSLPTEGYTF. The CDR3, as DNA: TGTGCCAGCTCGCCCGGGTCCTTACCGACGGAGGGCTACACCTTC. The entire variable domain, with the rest obtained from reference TRBV18 and TRBJ1-2, is as follows: NAGVMQNPRHLVRRRGQEARLRCSPMKGHSHVYWYRQLPEEGLKFMVYLQKENIIDESGMPKERFSAEFPKEGPSILRIQQVVRGDSAAYFCASSPGSLPTEGYTFGSGTRLTVV.

This chain links TRBV19 with TRBJ2-7; D ambiguous. CDR3 length equals 11 residues. Deletions cut 10 bases from V and 5 bases from J, with 12 bases between. Germline CDR1 reads LNHDA; CDR2 reads SQIVND (reference sequence). The CDR3 loop is CATTERNEQYF. DNA of the CDR3: TGTGCCACAACGGAGAGGAACGAGCAGTACTTC.

For the CDR3, the DNA is TGTGCCAGCGCCCTAGCCGATAGCTCCTACAATGAGCAGTTCTTC. Its translation: CASALADSSYNEQFF. The chain employs TRBV5-8 and TRBJ2-1; D may be TRBD2 (5 bases). Germline-derived CDR1 and CDR2 are SGHTS and YDEGEE. Trimming stripped 7 bases from V and 0 bases from J, with 14 bases between. The CDR3 consists of 15 residues.

On this clone itself: Other DNA variants within this sample encode the same CDR3. The chain has TRBV6-5 and TRBJ2-5, with D hard to call. The germline V and J ends were trimmed by 0 bases and 3 bases, with 5 bases remaining between them. The CDR3 contains 13 residues. Germline CDR1 reads MNHEY; CDR2 reads SVGAGI. CDR3 coding DNA: TGTGCCAGCAGTTACTCGATAGAAGAGACCCAGTACTTC. Encoded protein: CASSYSIEETQYF.

This clone was seen a single time. The rearrangement uses TRBV5-1 and TRBJ2-5; 12 bases are a match to TRBD2. V trimming: 4 bases; J trimming: 5 bases; junction bases outside the gene matches: 9. The germline V gene encodes CDR1 SGHRS and CDR2 YFSETQ. This CDR3 contains 16 residues. The DNA for the CDR3 is TGCGCCAGCAGCCCGGAACTAGCGGGAGGCGGGGAGACCCAGTACTTC. The encoded protein is CASSPELAGGGETQYF.

The chain links TRBV12-5 to TRBJ2-7, with 8 bases lining up with TRBD1. V shed 2 bases and J 6 bases; nucleotides not matched to a gene: 3. This CDR3 comprises 13 residues. CDR1 is LGHNT and CDR2 is FRNRAP in the germline V gene. The CDR3, as DNA: TGTGCTAGTGGTTTGCAGGGGGCCAGCGAGCAGTACTTC. Protein product: CASGLQGASEQYF.

The chain uses TRBV2 and TRBJ1-2, with 8 bases fitting TRBD1. The CDR3 totals 12 residues. The ends lost 5 bases at V and 8 bases at J; junction bases unmatched: 4. Germline V gene data show CDR1 as SNHLY and CDR2 as FYNNEI. CDR3 protein: CASSRQGIGYTF. The CDR3 nucleotides read TGTGCCAGCAGTCGACAGGGGATCGGCTACACCTTC.

J is TRBJ2-1 and V is TRBV28, with D unclear. V was pared by 8 bases and J by 1 base, with 9 bases between. The CDR3 has 13 residues. Looked up from germline, CDR1 is MDHEN and CDR2 is SYDVKM. CDR3 DNA: TGTGCCAGCCTCTTCTCGTCCTACAATGAGCAGTTCTTC. Amino acid sequence: CASLFSSYNEQFF.

V is TRBV7-2 and J is TRBJ2-5; possibly TRBD1 for D (6 bases). V was shortened by 4 bases and J by 7 bases, with 13 bases between the two germline ends. Germline V gene sequence: CDR1 SGHTA, CDR2 FQGNSA. The CDR3 consists of 13 residues. CDR3 sequence reads: CASSYRVLGTQYF. Written as DNA, the CDR3 is TGTGCCAGCAGCTACAGGGTTCTAGGGACCCAGTACTTC.

This clone was detected only once. Here the CDR3 reads CASSKSRTGQANTEAFF. In nucleotides, the CDR3 is TGTGCCAGCAGCAAATCAAGGACAGGGCAGGCGAACACTGAAGCTTTCTTT. V is TRBV21-1 and J is TRBJ1-1; the table calls TRBD1, which could not be checked here. TRBV21-1 is deemed a pseudogene. This CDR3 comprises 17 residues.

The chain is built from TRBV12-3 or TRBV12-4 and TRBJ2-1, with no clear D. V shed 1 base and J shed 5 bases, with 6 bases lying between them. This CDR3 contains 13 residues. CDR3 amino acids: CASSLGRNNEQFF. Written as DNA, the CDR3 is TGTGCCAGCAGTTTAGGGAGAAACAATGAGCAGTTCTTC.

The gene calls are TRBV24-1 and TRBJ2-3; a weak D match, TRBD1 (5 bases). The germline CDR1 and CDR2 sequences are KGHDR and SFDVKD. The CDR3 totals 14 residues. V was clipped by 3 bases and J by 2 bases, with 8 bases between them. The CDR3 sequence: CATSDNRYTDTQYF. In nucleotides, the CDR3 is TGTGCCACCAGTGATAACAGGTACACAGATACGCAGTATTTT.

The chain employs TRBV27 and TRBJ1-1; no clear D gene. This CDR3 has 14 amino acids. V lost 3 bases to trimming and J lost 0 bases, with 8 bases between them. Germline V gene lookup returns CDR1 MNHEY and CDR2 SMNVEV (reference sequence). The CDR3 loop is CASSLYRMNTEAFF. The CDR3 DNA reads TGTGCCAGCAGTTTGTATCGTATGAACACTGAAGCTTTCTTT.

This clone occurred a few times. V usage is TRBV7-2 and J usage is TRBJ1-2; D gene unclear. The CDR3 is 15 residues long. V lost 5 bases, J lost 3 bases, and 16 bases lay in between. CDR1 SGHTA and CDR2 FQGNSA come from the germline V gene. The CDR3 sequence: CASSPRRTEHYGYTF. CDR3 DNA: TGTGCCAGCAGCCCCAGGAGGACCGAACACTATGGCTACACCTTC. Together with reference TRBV7-2 and TRBJ1-2, the CDR3 gives the full variable domain: GAGVSQSPSNKVTEKGKDVELRCDPISGHTALYWYRQSLGQGLEFLIYFQGNSAPDKSGLPSDRFSAERTGGSVSTLTIQRTQQEDSAVYLCASSPRRTEHYGYTFGSGTRLTVV.

The chain is built from TRBV5-4 and TRBJ2-3; 7 nucleotides agree with TRBD2. This CDR3 has 13 amino acids. From germline, CDR1 is SGHNT and CDR2 YYREEE (reference sequence). The V segment lost 5 bases and the J segment 6 bases; nucleotides outside the gene matches: 6. CDR3 sequence reads: CASSPWGGDTQYF. CDR3 bases: TGTGCCAGCAGTCCCTGGGGAGGGGATACGCAGTATTTT.